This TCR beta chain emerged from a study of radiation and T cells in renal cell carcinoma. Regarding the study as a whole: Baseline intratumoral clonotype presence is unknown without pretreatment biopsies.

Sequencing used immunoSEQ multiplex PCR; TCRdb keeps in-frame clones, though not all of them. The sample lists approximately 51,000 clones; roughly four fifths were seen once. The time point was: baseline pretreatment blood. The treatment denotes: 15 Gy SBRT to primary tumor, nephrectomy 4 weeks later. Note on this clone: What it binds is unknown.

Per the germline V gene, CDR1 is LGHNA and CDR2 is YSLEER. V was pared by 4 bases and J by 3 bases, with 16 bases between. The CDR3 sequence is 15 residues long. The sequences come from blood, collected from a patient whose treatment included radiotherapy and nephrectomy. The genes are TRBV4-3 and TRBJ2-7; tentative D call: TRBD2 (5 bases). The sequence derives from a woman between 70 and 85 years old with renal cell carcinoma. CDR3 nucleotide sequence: TGCGCCAGCAGCCTGGAGACTGCGGCGGGCTACGAGCAGTACTTC. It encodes CASSLETAAGYEQYF.